This TCR beta chain came from a study of vaccination and CD4 T cells after COVID-19 (dated by TCRdb to the early 2020s). A note on the overall study: Convalescent patients had a positive SARS-CoV-2 result on nasal swab PCR, and of these patients, several had mild disease and one had severe disease. The convalescent cohort comprised six males and four females, including two Hispanic individuals, seven Caucasians, two Asians and one multiracial person. Each participant got two doses of either the Pfizer-BioNTech BNT162b2 vaccine (n=8) or the Moderna mRNA-1273 vaccine (n=2). Post-COVID blood samples from convalescent patients were collected a median of roughly 100 days after diagnosis, with a range of about 35 to 161 days. Post-vaccine blood samples were obtained a median of around 67 days after the second vaccine dose, with a range of about 14 to 250 days. Culture stimuli were overlapping spike peptide pools from SARS-CoV-2 and from the common cold coronaviruses HCoV-NL63, HCoV-OC43 and HCoV-229E. Control cultures used a CEFX viral epitope pool as positive control, an HIV-1 Nef peptide pool as negative control, or no peptide. The spike-specific CD4+ TCR repertoire was compared before and after mRNA vaccination in approximately ten COVID-19 convalescent patients and a handful of infection-naive healthy vaccine recipients. Results and caveats for the whole study, not just this receptor: Relatively few convalescent patients were included in the study, and early timepoints after natural infection were not analyzed. An increase in the median number of SARS-CoV-2-reactive clonotypes from roughly 20 after infection to roughly 39 after vaccination was observed, but the change was not found to be significant. In convalescent patients, a median around 84% of post-vaccine SARS-CoV-2-reactive clones were detected only after vaccination, and vaccine-specific priming was suggested by this finding. Of the vaccine-specific clones found in convalescent patients, nearly all (304 of 307) were mono-reactive for SARS-CoV-2 spike instead of being cross-reactive with common cold coronaviruses.

At the junction V is shortened by 4 bases and J by 3 bases; bases outside the gene matches: 4. Inclusive of the bounding cysteine and phenylalanine, the CDR3 is 16 residues long. The kept DNA is CDR3 alone, 48 bases in frame from the first base. Per the germline V gene, KGHSH is the CDR1 and LQKENI is the CDR2. The receptor library was made with PCR. At the Johns Hopkins FTIC core, DNA from the cultured CD4+ T cells underwent TCR sequencing with the Oncomine TCR Beta short-read assay. The QIAamp micro DNA kit was used to extract genomic DNA from the cultured CD4+ T cells. The Oncomine TCR Beta libraries from cultured CD4+ T cells were pooled using unique dual indexes and then sequenced on an Illumina iSeq 100. The paper's data handling went like this. Non-productive sequences were filtered out, and CDR3s that did not start with C, did not end with F or W, or were shorter than 7 amino acids were discarded. Antigen-specific clonotypes were identified with the MANAFEST web application by comparing peptide-stimulated wells with reference and other culture wells. To be called positive, a clone needed an FDR below 0.05, an odds ratio above 5, and a productive frequency above 0.1% in at least two of three replicate wells. A clonotype counted as cross-reactive if it showed significant expansion both in the SARS-CoV-2 spike wells and in at least one common cold coronavirus spike condition. Using R version 3.6.1, CDR3 homology was evaluated through Levenshtein distances (stringdist) along with unrooted phylogenetic trees (ape). The raw public data were reprocessed by TCRdb itself: fastp quality trimming at Q25, MiXCR clonotype calling, in-frame beta chains only. Each entry is one CDR3 protein sequence, shown with its most common DNA and genes. TCRdb's processing, not the study's, gives the V and J calls here. This sample has roughly 14,000 distinct CDR3 sequences in its table, and 40% to 60% of those were observed once. The ten most abundant clones make up roughly a tenth of the sample.

Notes on this clonotype: Its specific antigen is unknown. No base-level quality is on record; no much larger clone is a single base apart.

The meaning of the sample's treatment or condition label: roughly ten-day PBMC culture with coronavirus spike peptide pools or control peptides (ViraFEST assay). The study used the ViraFEST assay, which expanded antigen-specific T cells with peptide pools and then identified expanded clonotypes by TCR sequencing. The convalescent patients' positive SARS-CoV-2 PCR tests fell between March and December 2020, which was before the Alpha, Beta and Delta variants emerged in the United States. Each well held roughly 2 million PBMCs cultured in IMDM containing around 5.1% human AB serum and around 10 IU/ml IL-2, with roughly 9.2 ug/ml peptide pools added. Half of the culture medium was replaced with fresh IL-2-containing medium on days 3 and 7. Once the cells had been in culture for less than 11 days, the EasySep CD4+ T cell isolation kit was used to isolate CD4+ T cells by negative selection. Ficoll-Paque Plus gradient centrifugation was used to isolate PBMCs from whole blood, and the isolated PBMCs were then either used fresh or cryopreserved at -140C. Triplicate wells were generally used for each culture condition.

The rearrangement joined TRBV18 to TRBJ2-3; 13 bases in the middle match TRBD2. The source is a human donor who had recovered from COVID-19. The source was CD4+ T cells from blood, cultured in vitro, collected before SARS-CoV-2 vaccination. The CDR3 corresponds to CASSRGLAGETDTQYF. The nucleotides read TGTGCCAGCTCACGCGGACTAGCGGGGGAAACAGATACGCAGTATTTT. Outside the CDR3, residues come from the reference TRBV18 and TRBJ2-3 proteins, so the full variable domain is: NAGVMQNPRHLVRRRGQEARLRCSPMKGHSHVYWYRQLPEEGLKFMVYLQKENIIDESGMPKERFSAEFPKEGPSILRIQQVVRGDSAAYFCASSRGLAGETDTQYFGPGTRLTVL.